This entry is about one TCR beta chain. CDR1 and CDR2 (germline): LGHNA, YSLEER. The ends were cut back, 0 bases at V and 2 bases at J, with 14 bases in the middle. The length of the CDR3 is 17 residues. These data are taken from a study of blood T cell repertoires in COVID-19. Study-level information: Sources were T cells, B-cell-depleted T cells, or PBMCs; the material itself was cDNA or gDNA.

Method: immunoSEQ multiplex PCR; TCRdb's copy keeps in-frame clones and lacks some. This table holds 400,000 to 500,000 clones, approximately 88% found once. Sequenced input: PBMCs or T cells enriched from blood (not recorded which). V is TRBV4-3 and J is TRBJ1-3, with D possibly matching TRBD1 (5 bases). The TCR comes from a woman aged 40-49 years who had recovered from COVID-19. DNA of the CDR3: TGCGCCAGCAGCCAAGATGAGGGACTCAGCACTGGAAACACCATATATTTT. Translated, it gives CASSQDEGLSTGNTIYF.